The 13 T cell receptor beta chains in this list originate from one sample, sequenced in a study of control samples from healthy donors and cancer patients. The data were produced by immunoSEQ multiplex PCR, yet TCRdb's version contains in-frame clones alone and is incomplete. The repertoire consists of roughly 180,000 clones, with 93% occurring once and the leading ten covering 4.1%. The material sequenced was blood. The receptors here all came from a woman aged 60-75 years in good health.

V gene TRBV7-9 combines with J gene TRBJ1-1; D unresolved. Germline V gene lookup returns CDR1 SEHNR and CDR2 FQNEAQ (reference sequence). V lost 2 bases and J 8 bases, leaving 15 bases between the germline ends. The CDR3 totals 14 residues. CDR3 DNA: TGTGCCAGCAGCTTATGGGAGGGAACGACGGAAGCTTTCTTT. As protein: CASSLWEGTTEAFF.

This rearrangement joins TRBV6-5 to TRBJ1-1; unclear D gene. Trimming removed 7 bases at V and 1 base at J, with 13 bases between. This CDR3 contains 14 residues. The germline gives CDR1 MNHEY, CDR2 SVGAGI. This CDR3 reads CASTILPQNTEAFF. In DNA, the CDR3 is TGTGCCAGCACTATCCTACCCCAGAACACTGAAGCTTTCTTT.

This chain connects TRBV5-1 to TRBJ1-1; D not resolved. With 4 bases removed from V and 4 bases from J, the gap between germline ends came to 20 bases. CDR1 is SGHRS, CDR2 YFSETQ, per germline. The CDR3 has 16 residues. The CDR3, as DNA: TGCGCCAGCAGCCATTTCCCCGAATCAATTGGCACTGAAGCTTTCTTT. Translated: CASSHFPESIGTEAFF.

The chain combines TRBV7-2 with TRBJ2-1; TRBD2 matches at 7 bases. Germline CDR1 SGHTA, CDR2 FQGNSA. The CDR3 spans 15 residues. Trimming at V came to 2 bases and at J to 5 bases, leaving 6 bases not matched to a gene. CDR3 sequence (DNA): TGTGCCAGCAGCTTACGACTAGCCCAACACAATGAGCAGTTCTTC. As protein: CASSLRLAQHNEQFF.

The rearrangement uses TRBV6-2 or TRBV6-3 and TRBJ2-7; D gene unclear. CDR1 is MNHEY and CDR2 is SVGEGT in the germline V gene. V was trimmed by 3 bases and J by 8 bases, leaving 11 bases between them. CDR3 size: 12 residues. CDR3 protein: CASSYGPDQQYF. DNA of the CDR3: TGTGCCAGCAGTTATGGCCCAGACCAGCAGTACTTC.

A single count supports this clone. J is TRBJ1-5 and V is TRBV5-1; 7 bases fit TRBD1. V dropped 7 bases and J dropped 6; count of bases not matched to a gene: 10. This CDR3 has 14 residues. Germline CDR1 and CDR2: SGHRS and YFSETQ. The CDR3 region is CASSRQGGSQPQHF. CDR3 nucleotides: TGCGCCAGCTCCCGTCAGGGGGGGAGTCAGCCCCAGCATTTT.

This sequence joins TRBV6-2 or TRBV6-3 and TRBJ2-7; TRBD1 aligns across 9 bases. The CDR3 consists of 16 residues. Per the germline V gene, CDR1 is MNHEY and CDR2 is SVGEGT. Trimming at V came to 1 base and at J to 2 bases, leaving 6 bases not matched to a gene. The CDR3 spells CASSYFGQGTTYEQYF. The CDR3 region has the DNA TGTGCCAGCAGTTACTTCGGACAGGGGACGACCTACGAGCAGTACTTC.

The CDR3, as DNA: TGTGCCAGCAGCTCCCGGGCCACTACCGGGGAGCTGTTTTTT. Its translation: CASSSRATTGELFF. The chain has TRBV9 and TRBJ2-2; D remains ambiguous. The V and J ends lost 4 bases and 5 bases respectively, with 12 bases between them. The CDR3 length is 14 residues. Germline V gene sequence: CDR1 SGDLS, CDR2 YYNGEE.

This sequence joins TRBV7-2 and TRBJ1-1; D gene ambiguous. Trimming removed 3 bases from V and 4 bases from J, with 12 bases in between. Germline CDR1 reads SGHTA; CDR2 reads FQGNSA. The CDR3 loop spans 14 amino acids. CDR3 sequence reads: CASSFQESTTEAFF. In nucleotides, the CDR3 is TGTGCCAGCAGCTTCCAGGAGTCTACCACTGAAGCTTTCTTT.

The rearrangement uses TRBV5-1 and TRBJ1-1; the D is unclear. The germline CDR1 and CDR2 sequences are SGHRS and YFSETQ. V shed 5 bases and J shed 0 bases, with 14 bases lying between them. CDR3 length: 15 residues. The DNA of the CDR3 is TGCGCCAGCAGTACCTTCCCAGACTTGAACACTGAAGCTTTCTTT. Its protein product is CASSTFPDLNTEAFF.

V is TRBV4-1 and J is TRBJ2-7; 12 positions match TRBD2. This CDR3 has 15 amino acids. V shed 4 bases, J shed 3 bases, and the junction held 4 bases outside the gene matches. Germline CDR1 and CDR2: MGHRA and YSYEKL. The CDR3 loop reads CASSPQTSGGYEQYF. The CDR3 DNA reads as TGCGCCAGCAGCCCCCAGACTAGCGGGGGCTACGAGCAGTACTTC.

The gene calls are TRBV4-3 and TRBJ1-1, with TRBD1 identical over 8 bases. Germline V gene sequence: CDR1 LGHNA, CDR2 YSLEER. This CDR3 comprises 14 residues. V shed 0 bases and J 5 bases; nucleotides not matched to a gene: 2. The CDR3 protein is CASSQETGDTEAFF. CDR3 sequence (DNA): TGCGCCAGCAGCCAAGAGACAGGGGATACTGAAGCTTTCTTT.

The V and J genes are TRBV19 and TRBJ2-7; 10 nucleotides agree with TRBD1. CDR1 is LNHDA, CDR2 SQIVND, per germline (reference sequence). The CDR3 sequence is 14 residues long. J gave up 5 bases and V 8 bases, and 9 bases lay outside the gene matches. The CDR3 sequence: CASGGTGVLDEQYF. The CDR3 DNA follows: TGTGCCAGTGGGGGGACAGGGGTTCTCGACGAGCAGTACTTC.